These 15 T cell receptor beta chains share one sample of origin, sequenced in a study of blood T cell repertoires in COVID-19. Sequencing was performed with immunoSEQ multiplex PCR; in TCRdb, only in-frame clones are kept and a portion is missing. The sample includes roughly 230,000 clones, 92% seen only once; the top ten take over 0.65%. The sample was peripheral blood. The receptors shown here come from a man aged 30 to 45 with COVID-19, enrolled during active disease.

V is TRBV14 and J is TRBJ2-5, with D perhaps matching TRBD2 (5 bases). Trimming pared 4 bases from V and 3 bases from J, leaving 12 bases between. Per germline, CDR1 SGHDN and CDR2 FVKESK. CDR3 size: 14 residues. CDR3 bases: TGTGCCAGCAGCCGACTATCGGAGGAAGAGACCCAGTACTTC. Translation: CASSRLSEEETQYF.

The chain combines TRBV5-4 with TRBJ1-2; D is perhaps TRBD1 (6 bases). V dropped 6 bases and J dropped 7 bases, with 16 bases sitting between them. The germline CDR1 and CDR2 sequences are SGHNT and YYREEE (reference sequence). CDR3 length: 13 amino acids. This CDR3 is CASTGTQEIGYTF. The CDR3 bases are TGTGCCAGCACCGGGACACAAGAGATTGGCTACACCTTC.

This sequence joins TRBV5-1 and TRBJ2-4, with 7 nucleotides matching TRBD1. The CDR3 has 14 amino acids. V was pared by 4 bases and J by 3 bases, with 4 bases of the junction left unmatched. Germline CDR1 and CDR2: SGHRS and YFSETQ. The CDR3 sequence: CASSAGTDKNIQYF. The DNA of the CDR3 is TGCGCCAGCAGCGCCGGGACAGACAAAAACATTCAGTACTTC.

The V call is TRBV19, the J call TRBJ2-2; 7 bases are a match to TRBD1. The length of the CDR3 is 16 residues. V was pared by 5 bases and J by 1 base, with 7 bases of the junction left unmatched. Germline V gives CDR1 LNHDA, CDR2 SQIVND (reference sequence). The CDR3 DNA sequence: TGTGCCAGTAGTGGCCCGGGACAGATGAACACCGGGGAGCTGTTTTTT. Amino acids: CASSGPGQMNTGELFF.

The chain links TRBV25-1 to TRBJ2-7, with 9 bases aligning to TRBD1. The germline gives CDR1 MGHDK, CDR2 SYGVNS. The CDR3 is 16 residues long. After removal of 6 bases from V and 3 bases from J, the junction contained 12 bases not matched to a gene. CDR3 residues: CASRPSGQGLNYEQYF. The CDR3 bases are TGTGCCAGCAGACCTAGCGGACAGGGGCTAAACTACGAGCAGTACTTC.

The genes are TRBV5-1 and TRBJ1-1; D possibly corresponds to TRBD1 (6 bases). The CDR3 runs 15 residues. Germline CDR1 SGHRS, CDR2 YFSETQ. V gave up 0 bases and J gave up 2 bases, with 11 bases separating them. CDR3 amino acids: CASSLGSGGNTEAFF. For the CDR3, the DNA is TGCGCCAGCAGCTTGGGAAGCGGGGGCAACACTGAAGCTTTCTTT. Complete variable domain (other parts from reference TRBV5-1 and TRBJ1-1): KAGVTQTPRYLIKTRGQQVTLSCSPISGHRSVSWYQQTPGQGLQFLFEYFSETQRNKGNFPGRFSGRQFSNSRSEMNVSTLELGDSALYLCASSLGSGGNTEAFFGQGTRLTVV.

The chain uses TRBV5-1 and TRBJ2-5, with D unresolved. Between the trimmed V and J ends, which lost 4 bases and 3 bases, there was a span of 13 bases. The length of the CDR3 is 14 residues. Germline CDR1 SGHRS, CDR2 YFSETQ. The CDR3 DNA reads TGCGCCAGCAGCACCTCACCAGAAGAAGAGACCCAGTACTTC. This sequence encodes CASSTSPEEETQYF. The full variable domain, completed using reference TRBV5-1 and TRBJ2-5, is KAGVTQTPRYLIKTRGQQVTLSCSPISGHRSVSWYQQTPGQGLQFLFEYFSETQRNKGNFPGRFSGRQFSNSRSEMNVSTLELGDSALYLCASSTSPEEETQYFGPGTRLLVL.

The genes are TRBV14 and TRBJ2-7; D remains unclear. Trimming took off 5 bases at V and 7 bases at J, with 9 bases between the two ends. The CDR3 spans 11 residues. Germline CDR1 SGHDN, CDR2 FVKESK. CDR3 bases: TGTGCCAGCAGCGACTCCTGGGAGCAGTACTTC. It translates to CASSDSWEQYF.

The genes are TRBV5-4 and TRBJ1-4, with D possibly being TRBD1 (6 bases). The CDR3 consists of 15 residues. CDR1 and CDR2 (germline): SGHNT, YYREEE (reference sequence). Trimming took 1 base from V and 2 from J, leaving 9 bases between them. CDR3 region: CASSLQQGTNEKLFF. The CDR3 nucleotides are TGTGCCAGCAGCTTGCAACAGGGTACTAATGAAAAACTGTTTTTT.

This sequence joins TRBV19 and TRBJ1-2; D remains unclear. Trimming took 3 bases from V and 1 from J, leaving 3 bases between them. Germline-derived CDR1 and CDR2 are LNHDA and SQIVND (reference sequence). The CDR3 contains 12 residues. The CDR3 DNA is TGTGCCAGTAGTATTAGTAACTATGGCTACACCTTC. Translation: CASSISNYGYTF.

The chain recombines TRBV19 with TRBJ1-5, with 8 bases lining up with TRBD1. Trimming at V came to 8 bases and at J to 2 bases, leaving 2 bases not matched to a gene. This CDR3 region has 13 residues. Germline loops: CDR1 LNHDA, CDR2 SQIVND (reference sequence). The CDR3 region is CASWDRRNQPQHF. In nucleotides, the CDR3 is TGTGCCAGTTGGGACAGGCGCAATCAGCCCCAGCATTTT.

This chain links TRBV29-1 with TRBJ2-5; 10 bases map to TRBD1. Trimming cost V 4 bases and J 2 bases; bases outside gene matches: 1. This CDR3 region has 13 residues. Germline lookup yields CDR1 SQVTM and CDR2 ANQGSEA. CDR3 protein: CSVGTGGQETQYF. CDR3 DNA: TGCAGCGTTGGGACAGGGGGTCAAGAGACCCAGTACTTC.

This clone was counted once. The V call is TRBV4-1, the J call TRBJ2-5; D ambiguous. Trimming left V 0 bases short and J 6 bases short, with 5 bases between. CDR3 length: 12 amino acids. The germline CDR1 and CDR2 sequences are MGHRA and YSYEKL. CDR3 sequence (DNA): TGCGCCAGCAGCCAAGATCTAAAGACCCAGTACTTC. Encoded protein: CASSQDLKTQYF.

DNA for the CDR3: TGTGCCAGCAGCGATAACGAGGAGTATGGCTACACCTTC. Protein product: CASSDNEEYGYTF. The V gene is TRBV5-4, the J gene TRBJ1-2; D remains ambiguous. The CDR3 sequence is 13 residues long. Trimming shortened V by 4 bases and J by 5 bases, and 12 bases separated the two germline ends. Germline V CDR1 and CDR2: SGHNT, YYREEE (reference sequence).

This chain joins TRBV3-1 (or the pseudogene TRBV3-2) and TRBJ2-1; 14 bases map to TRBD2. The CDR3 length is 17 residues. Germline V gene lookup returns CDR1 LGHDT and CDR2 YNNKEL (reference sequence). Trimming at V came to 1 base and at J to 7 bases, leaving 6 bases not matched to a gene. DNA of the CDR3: TGTGCCAGCAGCCAAGTCCTGACTAGCGGGGGGGCAAATGAGCAGTTCTTC. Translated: CASSQVLTSGGANEQFF.